The source of this TCR beta chain is a study of blood T cells in healthy people across ages. Alongside a J-beta primer mix, a sample-barcoded 5' primer served in a second PCR lasting roughly 7 to 12 cycles. Researchers report that a template-switch adaptor with 12 random nucleotides tagged each cDNA molecule. In TCRdb, the 5' RACE reads were re-called with MiXCR into one record per CDR3 protein. The sample contains about 1.4 million distinct CDR3 sequences, around 59% of which appear only once. All donors came from Russia, were Caucasian and healthy, and spanned ages about 6 to 100. The draw of peripheral blood yielded roughly 9.4 milliliters from each donor. This CDR3 is built from 14 residues. The ends were cut back, 6 bases at V and 6 bases at J, with 15 bases in the middle. The germline gives CDR1 MNHEY, CDR2 SMNVEV (reference sequence). Study-level findings and limits: Underestimates were what the diversity estimates from one million T cells were considered to be.

About this clonotype itself: Its target is unknown.

The rearrangement uses TRBV27 and TRBJ1-5; D gene ambiguous. This sequence originates from a man aged 18 to 29 in good health. The sequencing sample was made of blood. The CDR3 spells CASRIMGPGQPQHF. The DNA of the CDR3 is TGTGCCAGCAGGATCATGGGTCCGGGTCAGCCCCAGCATTTT.